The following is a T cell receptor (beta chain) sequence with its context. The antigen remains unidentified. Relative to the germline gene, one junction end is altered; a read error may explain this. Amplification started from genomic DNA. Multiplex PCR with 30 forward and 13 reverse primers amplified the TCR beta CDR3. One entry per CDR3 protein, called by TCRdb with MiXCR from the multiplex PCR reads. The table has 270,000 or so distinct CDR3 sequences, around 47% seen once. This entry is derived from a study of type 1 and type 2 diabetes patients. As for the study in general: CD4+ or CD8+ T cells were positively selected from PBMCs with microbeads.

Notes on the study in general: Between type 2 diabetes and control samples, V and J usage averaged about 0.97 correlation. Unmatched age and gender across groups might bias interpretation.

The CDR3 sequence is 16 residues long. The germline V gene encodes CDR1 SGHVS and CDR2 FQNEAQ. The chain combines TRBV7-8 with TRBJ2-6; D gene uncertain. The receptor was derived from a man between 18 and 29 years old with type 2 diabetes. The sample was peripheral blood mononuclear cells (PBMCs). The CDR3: CASSQVATPGANVLTF. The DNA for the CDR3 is TGCGCCAGCAGCCAAGTAGCTACGCCTGGGGCCAACGTCCTGACTTTC.